This T cell receptor beta chain was identified during a study of Ad26.COV2.S vaccination and SARS-CoV-2 variants. Treatment reported: 15 to 20 received Ad26.COV2.S at low or high dose, single or two shots; several received placebo; per-sample allocation not given. Collection of the samples took place on day 63 after the first injection of vaccine or placebo. The vaccine delivered Wuhan-strain SARS-CoV-2 spike through an Ad26 vector. Germline CDR1 MNHEY, CDR2 SVGAGI. The CDR3 totals 14 residues. The germline V and J ends were trimmed by 7 bases and 1 base, with 13 bases remaining between them. A note on this clone: Its antigen is still unknown.

The repertoire was sequenced with immunoSEQ multiplex PCR; TCRdb's copy has only in-frame clones and lacks some. The sample holds roughly 390,000 clones, 70% to 90% seen once. Findings of the study overall: The breadth of spike-specific CD8+ and CD4+ T cell responses after vaccination was reportedly substantial. Recipients of vaccine and of placebo showed similar breadth of their non-spike TCR repertoires. Among vaccine recipients, spike-specific TCR breadth exceeded that of placebo recipients.

The clonotype was recovered from a person between 18 and 60 years old who received the Ad26.COV2.S COVID-19 vaccine or a placebo. The chain is built from TRBV6-5 and TRBJ1-1; D remains ambiguous. This sample comprised peripheral blood, obtained in a trial of Ad26.COV2.S vaccine versus placebo. This chain's CDR3 is CASMRFWQNTEAFF. The DNA for the CDR3 is TGTGCCAGCATGAGGTTCTGGCAGAACACTGAAGCTTTCTTT.